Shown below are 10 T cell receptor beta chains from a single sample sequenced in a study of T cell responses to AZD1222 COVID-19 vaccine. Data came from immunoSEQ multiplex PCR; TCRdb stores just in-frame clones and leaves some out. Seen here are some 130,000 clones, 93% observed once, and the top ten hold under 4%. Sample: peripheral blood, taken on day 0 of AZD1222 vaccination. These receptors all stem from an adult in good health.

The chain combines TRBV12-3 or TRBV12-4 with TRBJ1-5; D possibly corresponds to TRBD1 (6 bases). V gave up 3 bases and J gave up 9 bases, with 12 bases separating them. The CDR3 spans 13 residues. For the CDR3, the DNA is TGTGCCAGCAGTTTGGGTATGGGGGCGCCCCAGCATTTT. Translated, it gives CASSLGMGAPQHF.

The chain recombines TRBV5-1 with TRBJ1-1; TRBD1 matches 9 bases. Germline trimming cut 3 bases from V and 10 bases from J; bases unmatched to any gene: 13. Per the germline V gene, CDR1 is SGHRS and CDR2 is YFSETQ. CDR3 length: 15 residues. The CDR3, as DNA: TGCGCCAGCAGCTCCCTACAGGGGGCCAATTCCGCAGCTTTCTTT. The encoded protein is CASSSLQGANSAAFF. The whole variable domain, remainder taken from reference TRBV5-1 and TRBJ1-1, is KAGVTQTPRYLIKTRGQQVTLSCSPISGHRSVSWYQQTPGQGLQFLFEYFSETQRNKGNFPGRFSGRQFSNSRSEMNVSTLELGDSALYLCASSSLQGANSAAFFGQGTRLTVV.

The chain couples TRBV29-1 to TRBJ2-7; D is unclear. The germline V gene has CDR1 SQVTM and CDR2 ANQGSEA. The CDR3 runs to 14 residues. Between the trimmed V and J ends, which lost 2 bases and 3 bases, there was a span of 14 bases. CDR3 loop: CSVETRAPLYEQYF. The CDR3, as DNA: TGCAGCGTTGAAACCAGAGCTCCCCTCTACGAGCAGTACTTC.

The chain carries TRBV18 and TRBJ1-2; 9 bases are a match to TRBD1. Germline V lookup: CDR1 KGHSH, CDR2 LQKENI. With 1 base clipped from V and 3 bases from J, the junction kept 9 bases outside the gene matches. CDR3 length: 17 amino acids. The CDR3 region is CASSPLPPGQGHYGYTF. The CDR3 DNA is TGTGCCAGCTCACCACTTCCTCCGGGACAGGGACACTATGGCTACACCTTC.

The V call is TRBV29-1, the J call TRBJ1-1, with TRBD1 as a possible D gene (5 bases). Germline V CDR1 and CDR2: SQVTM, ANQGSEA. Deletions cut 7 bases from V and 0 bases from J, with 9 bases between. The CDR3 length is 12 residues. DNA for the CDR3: TGCAGCGCTAGACAGATGAACACTGAAGCTTTCTTT. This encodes CSARQMNTEAFF.

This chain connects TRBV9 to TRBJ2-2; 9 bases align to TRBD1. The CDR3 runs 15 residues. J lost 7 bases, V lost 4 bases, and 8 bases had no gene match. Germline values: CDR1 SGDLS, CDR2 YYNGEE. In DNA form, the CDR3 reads TGTGCCAGCAGCCGCGGGACAGGGCTTCACGGGGAGCTGTTTTTT. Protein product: CASSRGTGLHGELFF.

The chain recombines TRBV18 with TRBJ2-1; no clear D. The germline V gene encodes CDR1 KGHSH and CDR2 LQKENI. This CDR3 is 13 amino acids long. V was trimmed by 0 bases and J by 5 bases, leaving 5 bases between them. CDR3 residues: CASSPPTHNEQFF. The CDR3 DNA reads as TGTGCCAGCTCACCACCGACCCACAATGAGCAGTTCTTC.

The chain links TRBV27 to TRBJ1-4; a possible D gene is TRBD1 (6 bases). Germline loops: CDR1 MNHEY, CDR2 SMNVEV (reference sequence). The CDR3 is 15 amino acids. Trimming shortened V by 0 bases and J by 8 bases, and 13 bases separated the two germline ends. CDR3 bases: TGTGCCAGCAGTTTATCGTACAGGGTTGAGGAAAAACTGTTTTTT. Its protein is CASSLSYRVEEKLFF.

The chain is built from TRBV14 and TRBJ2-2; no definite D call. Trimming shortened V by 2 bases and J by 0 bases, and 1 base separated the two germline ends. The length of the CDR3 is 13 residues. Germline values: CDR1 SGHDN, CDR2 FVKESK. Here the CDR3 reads CASSQTNTGELFF. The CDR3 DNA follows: TGTGCCAGCAGCCAAACGAACACCGGGGAGCTGTTTTTT.

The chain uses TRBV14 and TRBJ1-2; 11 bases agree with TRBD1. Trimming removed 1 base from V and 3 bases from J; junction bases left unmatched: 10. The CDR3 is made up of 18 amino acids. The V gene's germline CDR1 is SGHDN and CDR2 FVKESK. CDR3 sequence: CASSQGPRDRGTYYGYTF. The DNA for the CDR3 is TGTGCCAGCAGCCAAGGACCCCGGGACAGGGGGACCTACTATGGCTACACCTTC.